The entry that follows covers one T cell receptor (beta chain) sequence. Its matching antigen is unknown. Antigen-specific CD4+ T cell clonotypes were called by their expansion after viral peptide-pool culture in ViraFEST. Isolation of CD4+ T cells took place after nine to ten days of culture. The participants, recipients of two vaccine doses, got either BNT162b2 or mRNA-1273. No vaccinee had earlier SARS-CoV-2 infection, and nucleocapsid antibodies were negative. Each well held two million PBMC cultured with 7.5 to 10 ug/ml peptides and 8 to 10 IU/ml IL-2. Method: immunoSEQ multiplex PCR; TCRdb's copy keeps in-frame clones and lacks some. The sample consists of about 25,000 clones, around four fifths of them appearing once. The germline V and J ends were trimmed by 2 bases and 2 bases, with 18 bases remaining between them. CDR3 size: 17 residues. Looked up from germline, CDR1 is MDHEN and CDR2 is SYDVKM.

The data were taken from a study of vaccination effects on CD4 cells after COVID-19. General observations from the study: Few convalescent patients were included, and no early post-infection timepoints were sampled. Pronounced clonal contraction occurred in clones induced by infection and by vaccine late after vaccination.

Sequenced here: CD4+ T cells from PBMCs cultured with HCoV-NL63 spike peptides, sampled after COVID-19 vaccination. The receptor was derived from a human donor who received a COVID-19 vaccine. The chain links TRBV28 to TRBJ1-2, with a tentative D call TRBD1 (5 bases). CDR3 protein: CASSLIGAGGANYGYTF. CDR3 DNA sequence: TGTGCCAGCAGTTTAATAGGGGCCGGGGGTGCGAACTATGGCTACACCTTC.